These T cell receptor beta chains were read from a single sample in a study of blood T cell repertoires in COVID-19. Sequenced by immunoSEQ multiplex PCR; TCRdb stores in-frame clones only, minus some. The table lists 280,000 or so clones, around 88% of them singletons. The material sequenced was PBMCs or T cells enriched from blood (not recorded which). The source is a woman aged 40 to 50 who had recovered from COVID-19. Each CDR3 is given with its conserved first and last residue. A D gene is named only where the DNA matches it firmly. The size entry is marked missing in some rows and otherwise reads once, few, many or a size class.

v_gene: TRBV7-8; j_gene: TRBJ1-2; d_gene: -; abundance: -; CDR3aa: CASSPLGRTNYGYTF; CDR3nt: TGTGCCAGCAGCCCTTTAGGCAGGACTAACTATGGCTACACCTTC
v_gene: TRBV15; j_gene: TRBJ2-3; d_gene: TRBD2; abundance: -; CDR3aa: CATSRVGGRTDTQYF; CDR3nt: TGTGCCACCAGCAGAGTTGGCGGGAGGACAGATACGCAGTATTTT
v_gene: TRBV28; j_gene: TRBJ1-2; d_gene: -; abundance: once; CDR3aa: CASSPGLLIANYGYTF; CDR3nt: TGTGCCAGCAGTCCTGGACTTCTGATCGCTAACTATGGCTACACCTTC
v_gene: TRBV18; j_gene: TRBJ2-1; d_gene: TRBD2; abundance: -; CDR3aa: CASSPGGTSGRNEQFF; CDR3nt: TGTGCCAGCTCACCGGGAGGAACTAGCGGGAGAAATGAGCAGTTCTTC
v_gene: TRBV13; j_gene: TRBJ2-7; d_gene: TRBD2; abundance: -; CDR3aa: CASSRRTSGRALYEQYF; CDR3nt: TGTGCCAGCAGCCGTAGGACTAGCGGGAGGGCCCTCTACGAGCAGTACTTC
v_gene: TRBV4-3; j_gene: TRBJ2-2; d_gene: TRBD2; abundance: -; CDR3aa: CASSPDLGTSPGELFF; CDR3nt: TGCGCCAGCAGCCCCGATTTGGGGACTAGCCCCGGGGAGCTGTTTTTT
v_gene: TRBV27; j_gene: TRBJ2-1; d_gene: TRBD2; abundance: -; CDR3aa: CASRAGLANNEQFF; CDR3nt: TGTGCCAGCAGGGCGGGACTAGCGAACAATGAGCAGTTCTTC
v_gene: TRBV9; j_gene: TRBJ2-3; d_gene: -; abundance: -; CDR3aa: CASSLDRASTDTQYF; CDR3nt: TGTGCCAGCAGCCTCGACAGAGCTAGCACAGATACGCAGTATTTT
v_gene: TRBV7-6; j_gene: TRBJ2-2; d_gene: -; abundance: -; CDR3aa: CASSFLTNGELFF; CDR3nt: TGTGCCAGCAGCTTTTTGACAAACGGGGAGCTGTTTTTT
v_gene: TRBV9; j_gene: TRBJ1-1; d_gene: -; abundance: -; CDR3aa: CASSAGVNTEAFF; CDR3nt: TGTGCCAGCAGCGCGGGGGTAAACACTGAAGCTTTCTTT
v_gene: TRBV4-1; j_gene: TRBJ2-3; d_gene: -; abundance: many; CDR3aa: CASSQDQGSDTQYF; CDR3nt: TGCGCCAGCAGCCAAGATCAGGGGTCAGATACGCAGTATTTT
v_gene: TRBV19; j_gene: TRBJ2-2; d_gene: TRBD2; abundance: -; CDR3aa: CASSLGLAGRGTGELFF; CDR3nt: TGTGCCAGTAGTCTGGGACTAGCAGGCCGGGGCACCGGGGAGCTGTTTTTT
v_gene: TRBV10-2; j_gene: TRBJ2-7; d_gene: TRBD2; abundance: -; CDR3aa: CASSDWGGRAYEQYF; CDR3nt: TGCGCCAGCAGCGACTGGGGCGGGAGAGCCTACGAGCAGTACTTC
v_gene: TRBV27; j_gene: TRBJ1-1; d_gene: -; abundance: -; CDR3aa: CASSPGPGRRAFF; CDR3nt: TGTGCCAGCAGTCCGGGTCCGGGGAGGAGAGCTTTCTTT
v_gene: TRBV5-1; j_gene: TRBJ2-6; d_gene: TRBD1; abundance: -; CDR3aa: CATGQGVTGANVLTF; CDR3nt: TGCGCCACTGGACAGGGGGTTACTGGGGCCAACGTCCTGACTTTC
v_gene: TRBV2; j_gene: TRBJ1-2; d_gene: TRBD1; abundance: -; CDR3aa: CAGRTGGHYGYTF; CDR3nt: TGTGCCGGAAGAACAGGGGGCCACTATGGCTACACCTTC
v_gene: TRBV6-6; j_gene: TRBJ2-2; d_gene: -; abundance: -; CDR3aa: CASVRAAGTGELFF; CDR3nt: TGTGCCAGCGTTCGGGCGGCGGGCACCGGGGAGCTGTTTTTT
v_gene: TRBV5-1; j_gene: TRBJ2-5; d_gene: TRBD2; abundance: once; CDR3aa: CASSGLAGAEETQYF; CDR3nt: TGCGCCAGCAGCGGACTAGCGGGTGCTGAAGAGACCCAGTACTTC